This record concerns one TCR beta chain sequence. As yet, its antigen is unknown. This sample is drawn from a study of cytomegalovirus exposure and HLA in healthy donors. Study-wide results and caveats: The authors considered a cluster of highly shared sequence variants likely to be a sequencing artifact.

This PCR relied on a set of 60 Vbeta primers and 13 Jbeta primers. Assay used: immunoSEQ multiplex PCR; TCRdb lists only in-frame clones, some missing. Of over 120,000 clones listed, approximately 84% are singletons. Germline V lookup: CDR1 MRHNA, CDR2 SNTAGT. The CDR3 has 13 amino acids. V was shortened by 3 bases and J by 5 bases, with 9 bases between the two germline ends. J is TRBJ2-3 and V is TRBV6-4, with D hard to call. The clonotype was recovered from a woman aged 55 to 70 in good health and CMV-seropositive. Sequencing was done on a sample of PBMCs. CDR3 in DNA: TGTGCCAGCAGTGAGACATTTCGAGATACGCAGTATTTT. This gives the protein CASSETFRDTQYF.